These 18 T cell receptor beta chains originate from one sample sequenced in a study of T cell repertoires in cytomegalovirus infection. Which antigens these TCRs recognize remains unknown. TCRdb called the reads again in MiXCR, with one record for every CDR3 protein. The sample shows some 310,000 distinct CDR3 sequences, more than 20% of them seen only once. The input for sequencing was cultured PBMCs, taken from culture after CMV antigen stimulation. These receptors came from a human donor in good health (CMV status not recorded). Some clones in this sample may be carry-over from other donors' samples.

The rearrangement links TRBV2 to TRBJ2-1; D perhaps matches TRBD1 (6 bases). The CDR3 loop spans 12 amino acids. Between the trimmed V and J ends, which lost 6 bases and 8 bases, there was a span of 11 bases. Germline V gene sequence: CDR1 SNHLY, CDR2 FYNNEI. CDR3 nucleotide sequence: TGTGCCAGCAGCGGGGACATCGATGAGCAGTTCTTC. Translation gives CASSGDIDEQFF.

This clonotype showed up many times. The chain recombines TRBV12-3 or TRBV12-4 with TRBJ2-1; TRBD2 aligns across 9 bases. With V trimmed by 6 bases and J by 7 bases, 4 bases remained unmatched. The CDR3 runs 13 residues. The CDR3 coding sequence is TGTGCCAGCAGCCTTACTAGCGGGAATGAGCAGTTCTTC. Amino acid sequence: CASSLTSGNEQFF.

This clonotype has a handful of counts. V usage is TRBV6-2 or TRBV6-3 and J usage is TRBJ2-7; 11 positions match TRBD2. Per germline, CDR1 MNHEY and CDR2 SVGEGT. This CDR3 spans 14 amino acids. V trimming: 8 bases; J trimming: 5 bases; junction bases outside the gene matches: 8. The CDR3 sequence is CASRLLAGVDEQYF. CDR3 in DNA: TGTGCCAGCCGACTACTAGCGGGAGTCGACGAGCAGTACTTC.

This clonotype has ten or more counts. The gene calls are TRBV7-2 and TRBJ2-1; D is perhaps TRBD2 (6 bases). Germline lookup yields CDR1 SGHTA and CDR2 FQGNSA. The ends were cut back, 0 bases at V and 8 bases at J, with 14 bases in the middle. The CDR3 is 15 amino acids. The CDR3 loop is CASSLAVGSFDEQFF. The CDR3 DNA is TGTGCCAGCAGCTTAGCGGTCGGGAGTTTTGATGAGCAGTTCTTC.

V gene TRBV4-1 combines with J gene TRBJ1-6; D not resolved. In germline, CDR1 is MGHRA, CDR2 YSYEKL. The CDR3 spans 16 residues. The V end was cut by 4 bases, the J end by 7 bases, with 17 bases between. The CDR3 region has the DNA TGCGCCAGCAGCCGCTTCCGGCAGGATAAGAATTCACCCCTCCACTTT. It encodes CASSRFRQDKNSPLHF.

This clonotype was picked up a small number of times. J is TRBJ2-2 and V is TRBV11-2; TRBD2 is a possible D gene (5 bases). The germline gives CDR1 SGHAT, CDR2 FQNNGV. The ends were cut back, 3 bases at V and 4 bases at J, with 15 bases in the middle. The CDR3 covers 16 residues. This CDR3 reads CASSFAGGSVTGELFF. CDR3 in DNA: TGTGCCAGCAGCTTCGCAGGAGGCTCGGTCACCGGGGAGCTGTTTTTT.

J is TRBJ2-7 and V is TRBV28; D perhaps matches TRBD1 (5 bases). The CDR3 is 14 residues long. The germline CDR1 and CDR2 sequences are MDHEN and SYDVKM. V gave up 9 bases and J gave up 2 bases, with 17 bases separating them. The CDR3 DNA is TGTGCCAGTACCACGGGCGACAGAGCCTACGAGCAGTACTTC. It translates to CASTTGDRAYEQYF.

In its sample, this clonotype was seen a few times. The chain recombines TRBV27 with TRBJ2-1; D gene ambiguous. The CDR3 has 14 amino acids. Germline CDR1 and CDR2: MNHEY and SMNVEV (reference sequence). V was trimmed by 3 bases and J by 2 bases, leaving 8 bases between them. The CDR3: CASSFGGPYNEQFF. The CDR3, as DNA: TGTGCCAGCAGTTTTGGTGGGCCCTACAATGAGCAGTTCTTC.

This clonotype was seen just once. J is TRBJ1-2 and V is TRBV29-1; no definite D call. CDR1 is SQVTM and CDR2 is ANQGSEA in the germline V gene. The CDR3 totals 14 residues. Trimming shortened V by 4 bases and J by 0 bases, and 12 bases separated the two germline ends. CDR3 in amino acids: CSVGGLAANYGYTF. DNA of the CDR3: TGCAGCGTTGGAGGGTTAGCCGCTAACTATGGCTACACCTTC.

This clonotype was picked up a small number of times. CDR3 nucleotide sequence: TGCGCCAGCAGCCAAGTCGGCTCTACCTACGAGCAGTACTTC. Translation gives CASSQVGSTYEQYF. The chain has TRBV4-1 and TRBJ2-7, with D hard to call. In germline, CDR1 is MGHRA, CDR2 YSYEKL. This CDR3 is built from 14 residues. V lost 1 base, J lost 2 bases, and 9 bases lay in between.

This clonotype was recorded many times. V is TRBV7-2 and J is TRBJ1-2; the D is unclear. The CDR3 covers 14 residues. Per the germline V gene, CDR1 is SGHTA and CDR2 is FQGNSA. V shed 2 bases and J shed 6 bases, with 13 bases lying between them. CDR3 sequence (DNA): TGTGCCAGCAGCTTAAACAGAGGGAGGAATGGCTACACCTTC. Amino acid sequence: CASSLNRGRNGYTF.

Concerning this clonotype: With a much larger clone just one base away, this may be a read error. This chain connects TRBV7-2 to TRBJ1-1, with D uncertain. V lost 4 bases and J lost 8, with 11 bases in between. The CDR3 has 12 residues. The germline V gene encodes CDR1 SGHTA and CDR2 FQGNSA. The CDR3 DNA follows: TGTGCCAGCAGCTCACCCTTTTTAGAAGCTTTCTTT. This codes for CASSSPFLEAFF.

This chain joins TRBV7-2 and TRBJ2-3; 8 bases fit TRBD1. Trimming cost V 3 bases and J 5 bases; bases outside gene matches: 4. Germline V CDR1 and CDR2: SGHTA, FQGNSA. The CDR3 loop spans 14 amino acids. In nucleotides, the CDR3 is TGTGCCAGCAGCTTTAAACAGGGGGTAGATACGCAGTATTTT. Amino acid sequence: CASSFKQGVDTQYF.

This clonotype was observed a few times. This chain uses TRBV10-2 with TRBJ2-3; TRBD1 aligns across 8 bases. The V and J ends lost 6 bases and 0 bases, in that order; junction bases with no gene match: 8. Germline V CDR1 and CDR2: WSHSY, SAAADI. This CDR3 spans 16 amino acids. CDR3 in DNA: TGCGCCAGCAGCACCCGACAGGGGTCGAGCACAGATACGCAGTATTTT. It specifies CASSTRQGSSTDTQYF.

This chain uses TRBV6-5 with TRBJ2-2; D is undetermined. Trimming removed 2 bases from V and 9 bases from J, with 10 bases in between. CDR1 and CDR2 from the germline V gene are MNHEY and SVGAGI. The CDR3 is made up of 13 amino acids. The CDR3, as DNA: TGTGCCAGCAGTTACGGGCCGTTAAGGGAGCTGTTTTTT. Protein product: CASSYGPLRELFF.

This chain connects TRBV29-1 to TRBJ1-2; 9 bases align to TRBD1. Germline assignment: CDR1 SQVTM and CDR2 ANQGSEA. V dropped 6 bases and J dropped 1; count of bases not matched to a gene: 6. CDR3 size: 14 residues. The CDR3 DNA reads as TGCAGCGTAGCACCGGGACAGGGTAACTATGGCTACACCTTC. Its protein product is CSVAPGQGNYGYTF.

The gene calls are TRBV27 and TRBJ2-7, with 9 bases that match TRBD2. Per the germline V gene, CDR1 is MNHEY and CDR2 is SMNVEV (reference sequence). V trimming: 4 bases; J trimming: 3 bases; junction bases outside the gene matches: 4. The CDR3 has 14 amino acids. The CDR3 spells CASSSGSGSYEQYF. CDR3 nucleotide sequence: TGTGCCAGCAGTTCTGGTAGCGGGAGCTACGAGCAGTACTTC.

The genes are TRBV2 and TRBJ2-7, with 11 positions matching TRBD1. V trimming: 10 bases; J trimming: 3 bases; junction bases outside the gene matches: 5. In germline, CDR1 is SNHLY, CDR2 FYNNEI. CDR3 length equals 13 residues. The CDR3 sequence is CATKGQGGYEQYV. In nucleotides, the CDR3 is TGTGCCACCAAGGGACAGGGGGGCTACGAGCAGTACGTC.